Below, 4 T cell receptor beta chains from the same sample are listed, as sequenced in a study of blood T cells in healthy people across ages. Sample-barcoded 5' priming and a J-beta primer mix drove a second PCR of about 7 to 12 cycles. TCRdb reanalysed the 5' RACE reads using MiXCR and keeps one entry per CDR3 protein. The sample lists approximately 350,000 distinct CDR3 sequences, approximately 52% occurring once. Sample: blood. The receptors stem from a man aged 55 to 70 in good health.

The CDR3 region has the DNA TGTGCCAGCTCTTCCGAACTAGCGGGGGGTCTCAATGAGCAGTTCTTC. It translates to CASSSELAGGLNEQFF. The chain has TRBV18 and TRBJ2-1; 12 bases are shared with TRBD2. CDR3 length equals 16 residues. From germline, CDR1 is KGHSH and CDR2 LQKENI. V lost 6 bases and J lost 6; bases outside the gene matches: 9. The whole variable domain, remainder taken from reference TRBV18 and TRBJ2-1, is NAGVMQNPRHLVRRRGQEARLRCSPMKGHSHVYWYRQLPEEGLKFMVYLQKENIIDESGMPKERFSAEFPKEGPSILRIQQVVRGDSAAYFCASSSELAGGLNEQFFGPGTRLTVL.

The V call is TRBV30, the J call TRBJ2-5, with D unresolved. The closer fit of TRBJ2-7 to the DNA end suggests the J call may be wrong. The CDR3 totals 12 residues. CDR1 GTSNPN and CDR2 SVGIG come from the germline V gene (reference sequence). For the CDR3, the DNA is TGTGCCTGCCGAGACGGGTCCTACGAGCAGTACTTC. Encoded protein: CACRDGSYEQYF.

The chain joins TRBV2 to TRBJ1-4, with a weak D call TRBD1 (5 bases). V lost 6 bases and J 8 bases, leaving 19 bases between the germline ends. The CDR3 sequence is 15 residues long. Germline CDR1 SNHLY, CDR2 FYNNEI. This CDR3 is CASSETDGKGEKLFF. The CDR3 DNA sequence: TGTGCCAGCAGCGAGACAGACGGAAAAGGGGAAAAACTGTTTTTT.

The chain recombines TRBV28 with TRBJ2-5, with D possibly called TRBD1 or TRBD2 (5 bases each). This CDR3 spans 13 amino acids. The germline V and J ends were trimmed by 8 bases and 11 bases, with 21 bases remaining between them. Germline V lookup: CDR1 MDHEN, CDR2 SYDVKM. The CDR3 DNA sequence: TGTGCCAGCGGGGGTCTCGGCTACAATGAGCAGTACTTC. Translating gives CASGGLGYNEQYF.